This TCR beta chain was recorded in a study of blood T cell repertoires in COVID-19. Study background: The analysed material was cDNA or gDNA that came from T cells, B-cell-depleted T cells, or PBMCs.

The CDR3 loop spans 10 amino acids. Trimming left V 3 bases short and J 8 bases short, with 7 bases between. Germline values: CDR1 SQVTM, CDR2 ANQGSEA. The method was immunoSEQ multiplex PCR; TCRdb's version includes in-frame clones alone and lacks a portion of them. In the table there are 200,000 to 300,000 clones, approximately 80% of which are singletons. The chain uses TRBV29-1 and TRBJ1-1; D may be TRBD1 (5 bases). The sample taken for sequencing was peripheral blood. The receptor's source is a woman under 30 with acute or convalescent COVID-19. The CDR3 spells CSVEEGEAFF. The CDR3 bases are TGCAGCGTTGAGGAGGGGGAAGCTTTCTTT.